The 24 T cell receptor beta chains reported below all come from one sample, sequenced in a study of cytomegalovirus exposure and HLA in healthy donors. 13 Jbeta primers and 60 Vbeta primers were used for the PCR. TCRdb's table, derived via immunoSEQ multiplex PCR, lists solely in-frame clones and lacks some. The sample lists some 90,000 clones, 69% seen once, with approximately 2.7% in the top ten. The sequenced sample consisted of PBMCs. Every receptor here comes from a man aged 45-65 years in good health and CMV-seronegative.

V is TRBV18 and J is TRBJ1-1; maybe TRBD1 (6 bases). The CDR3 has 14 amino acids. CDR1 is KGHSH, CDR2 LQKENI, per germline. Trimming took 2 bases from V and 6 from J, leaving 13 bases between them. The CDR3 sequence is CASSPKGGLAEAFF. The CDR3 DNA reads as TGTGCCAGCTCACCAAAGGGGGGGCTGGCTGAAGCTTTCTTT.

The chain has TRBV19 and TRBJ2-2; D is perhaps TRBD1 (6 bases). The CDR3 extends over 14 amino acids. The germline gives CDR1 LNHDA, CDR2 SQIVND (reference sequence). V shed 7 bases and J shed 3 bases, with 12 bases lying between them. The DNA of the CDR3 is TGTGCCAGTAAGGGGGTCAGGGACACCGGGGAGCTGTTTTTT. Amino acids: CASKGVRDTGELFF. Looking up the rest from reference TRBV19 and TRBJ2-2 gives the full variable domain: DGGITQSPKYLFRKEGQNVTLSCEQNLNHDAMYWYRQDPGQGLRLIYYSQIVNDFQKGDIAEGYSVSREKKESFPLTVTSAQKNPTAFYLCASKGVRDTGELFFGEGSRLTVL.

The V call is TRBV7-3, the J call TRBJ1-2; 7 positions agree with TRBD1. Germline V lookup: CDR1 SGHTA, CDR2 FQGTGA. The CDR3 totals 14 residues. With 4 bases clipped from V and 2 bases from J, the junction kept 4 bases outside the gene matches. CDR3 amino acids: CASSSGRGNYGYTF. DNA for the CDR3: TGTGCCAGCAGCTCTGGCAGGGGGAACTATGGCTACACCTTC.

This clone has just a few counts. The J gene is TRBJ1-1, the V gene TRBV29-1; TRBD1 agrees at 7 bases. The CDR3 runs to 16 residues. V gave up 5 bases and J gave up 0 bases; unmatched junction bases: 12. Per the germline V gene, CDR1 is SQVTM and CDR2 is ANQGSEA. For the CDR3, the DNA is TGCAGCGTTCAGGGGGTCCTACAGGGGTTGAACACTGAAGCTTTCTTT. This codes for CSVQGVLQGLNTEAFF.

The chain is built from TRBV6-5 and TRBJ2-1; 9 bases line up with TRBD2. With V trimmed by 3 bases and J by 4 bases, 4 bases remained unmatched. In germline, CDR1 is MNHEY, CDR2 SVGAGI. The CDR3 spans 15 residues. CDR3 sequence (DNA): TGTGCCAGCAGTTATTCCCTAGCGGGATACAATGAGCAGTTCTTC. It is translated as CASSYSLAGYNEQFF.

This chain uses TRBV2 with TRBJ1-1; D remains ambiguous. Germline V gene lookup returns CDR1 SNHLY and CDR2 FYNNEI. This CDR3 has 13 residues. Trimming left V 6 bases short and J 0 bases short, with 8 bases between. The CDR3: CASRSQVNTEAFF. Written as DNA, the CDR3 is TGTGCCAGCAGATCCCAGGTGAACACTGAAGCTTTCTTT. The entire variable domain, with the rest obtained from reference TRBV2 and TRBJ1-1, is as follows: EPEVTQTPSHQVTQMGQEVILRCVPISNHLYFYWYRQILGQKVEFLVSFYNNEISEKSEIFDDQFSVERPDGSNFTLKIRSTKLEDSAMYFCASRSQVNTEAFFGQGTRLTVV.

This clone has more than one count but fewer than ten. The chain combines TRBV29-1 with TRBJ1-1, with 8 bases matching TRBD1. Per germline, CDR1 SQVTM and CDR2 ANQGSEA. Trimming took 6 bases from V and 4 from J; bases not matched to a gene: 7. There are 13 residues in the CDR3. In DNA form, the CDR3 reads TGCAGCGTGTGGACAGGGTTTGGCACTGAAGCTTTCTTT. This encodes CSVWTGFGTEAFF.

The chain is built from TRBV5-4 and TRBJ2-7, with unresolved D. CDR1 SGHNT and CDR2 YYREEE come from the germline V gene (reference sequence). The CDR3 runs to 12 residues. V lost 0 bases and J lost 7, with 8 bases in between. CDR3 nucleotide sequence: TGTGCCAGCAGCTTGGACTACGGAGAGCAGTACGTC. Its protein is CASSLDYGEQYV.

The chain uses TRBV4-3 and TRBJ2-3, with 11 bases fitting TRBD2. CDR3 length equals 15 residues. Germline CDR1 and CDR2: LGHNA and YSLEER. J was trimmed by 4 bases and V by 2 bases; bases with no gene match: 2. The CDR3 loop is CASSQLAGGADTQYF. The CDR3 bases are TGCGCCAGCAGCCAATTAGCGGGGGGGGCAGATACGCAGTATTTT.

Turning to this clone: Different DNA sequences within this sample yield the same CDR3. This chain uses TRBV29-1 with TRBJ2-6, with D tentatively TRBD1 (5 bases). This CDR3 has 16 residues. The germline V and J ends were trimmed by 4 bases and 0 bases, with 13 bases remaining between them. The V gene's germline CDR1 is SQVTM and CDR2 ANQGSEA. CDR3: CSVVGQISSGANVLTF. CDR3 nucleotide sequence: TGCAGCGTTGTGGGGCAGATCAGCTCTGGGGCCAACGTCCTGACTTTC.

This rearrangement joins TRBV7-6 to TRBJ2-5; D is perhaps TRBD2 (6 bases). The V gene lost 4 bases and the J gene lost 4 bases, with 16 bases spanning the gap. Germline loops: CDR1 SGHVS, CDR2 FNYEAQ. The length of the CDR3 is 15 residues. CDR3 in amino acids: CASSSGGEGGETQYF. As DNA, the CDR3 is TGTGCCAGCAGCTCCGGGGGAGAAGGTGGAGAGACCCAGTACTTC.

This chain uses TRBV5-4 with TRBJ2-5; D not resolved. The V end was cut by 4 bases, the J end by 1 base, with 2 bases between. CDR1 is SGHNT and CDR2 is YYREEE in the germline V gene (reference sequence). This CDR3 has 11 residues. For the CDR3, the DNA is TGTGCCAGCAGCCTCCAAGAGACCCAGTACTTC. It is translated as CASSLQETQYF.

The chain links TRBV5-6 to TRBJ2-7, with a weak D call TRBD2 (5 bases). The V and J ends lost 7 bases and 2 bases respectively, with 13 bases between them. This CDR3 has 13 residues. Germline lookup yields CDR1 SGHDT and CDR2 YYEEEE. Here the CDR3 DNA reads TGTGCCAGCTACGTTTGGGAGACCTACGAGCAGTACTTC. It translates to CASYVWETYEQYF.

This rearrangement joins TRBV5-1 to TRBJ1-5, with TRBD1 matching over 10 bases. V dropped 3 bases and J dropped 6; count of bases not matched to a gene: 6. The germline V gene has CDR1 SGHRS and CDR2 YFSETQ. The CDR3 runs to 15 residues. In DNA, the CDR3 is TGCGCCAGCAGCTCGGGGGACAGGGGAAGTCAGCCCCAGCATTTT. This translates into CASSSGDRGSQPQHF. Variable domain in full (rest from reference TRBV5-1 and TRBJ1-5): KAGVTQTPRYLIKTRGQQVTLSCSPISGHRSVSWYQQTPGQGLQFLFEYFSETQRNKGNFPGRFSGRQFSNSRSEMNVSTLELGDSALYLCASSSGDRGSQPQHFGDGTRLSIL.

The rearrangement joins TRBV4-2 to TRBJ1-3, with 8 bases identical to TRBD1. Trimming cost V 5 bases and J 0 bases; bases outside gene matches: 3. Germline V gene lookup returns CDR1 LGHNA and CDR2 YNFKEQ. The CDR3 sequence is 15 residues long. CDR3 amino acids: CASSGDRSSGNTIYF. DNA of the CDR3: TGTGCCAGCAGCGGGGACAGGAGCTCTGGAAACACCATATATTTT.

V usage is TRBV5-6 and J usage is TRBJ2-3; 12 bases line up with TRBD2. The CDR3 is 16 residues long. CDR1 and CDR2 from the germline V gene are SGHDT and YYEEEE. After removal of 5 bases from V and 3 bases from J, the junction contained 7 bases not matched to a gene. The CDR3 nucleotides are TGTGCCAGCAGGGAGGGACTAGCGGGTGGGACAGATACGCAGTATTTT. Protein sequence: CASREGLAGGTDTQYF.

V and J are TRBV5-6 and TRBJ2-1; 12 nucleotides line up with TRBD2. With V trimmed by 2 bases and J by 3 bases, 6 bases remained unmatched. Germline-derived CDR1 and CDR2 are SGHDT and YYEEEE. The CDR3 totals 17 residues. This chain's CDR3 is CASSFGGTSGYYNEQFF. The CDR3 nucleotides read TGTGCCAGCAGCTTTGGGGGGACTAGCGGGTACTACAATGAGCAGTTCTTC.

The chain uses TRBV19 and TRBJ2-6, with TRBD2 matching over 11 bases. CDR3 size: 16 residues. Trimming took 8 bases from V and 0 from J; bases not matched to a gene: 3. CDR1 and CDR2 from the germline V gene are LNHDA and SQIVND (reference sequence). The CDR3 region has the DNA TGTGCCAGTGGGGGGACTAGCGGCTCTGGGGCCAACGTCCTGACTTTC. Translating gives CASGGTSGSGANVLTF.

The chain carries TRBV29-1 and TRBJ1-2; D is possibly TRBD1 (5 bases). In germline, CDR1 is SQVTM, CDR2 ANQGSEA. Deletions cut 0 bases from V and 8 bases from J, with 16 bases between. The CDR3 length is 14 residues. CDR3 bases: TGCAGCGTTGAAGATCTGGGGGGAAGTGGAGGCTACACCTTC. Protein: CSVEDLGGSGGYTF.

V is TRBV25-1 and J is TRBJ2-5, with D unresolved. V dropped 7 bases and J dropped 2 bases, with 11 bases sitting between them. The germline gives CDR1 MGHDK, CDR2 SYGVNS. The CDR3 sequence is 13 residues long. The CDR3 DNA reads TGTGCCAGCAATAAACTACTTCAAGAGACCCAGTACTTC. Translating gives CASNKLLQETQYF.

In its sample, this clone was seen a few times. The V gene is TRBV5-8, the J gene TRBJ1-1; tentatively, D is TRBD1 (6 bases). Trimming shortened V by 2 bases and J by 5 bases, and 13 bases separated the two germline ends. Germline CDR1 is SGHTS and CDR2 is YDEGEE. The CDR3 length is 14 residues. The CDR3 nucleotides are TGTGCCAGCAGCTTCAGGGGCCTAGGGACTGAAGCTTTCTTT. Protein: CASSFRGLGTEAFF.

The chain carries TRBV12-5 and TRBJ2-1, with TRBD1 identical over 7 bases. V gave up 0 bases and J gave up 0 bases; unmatched junction bases: 11. The CDR3 loop spans 19 amino acids. Germline assignment: CDR1 LGHNT and CDR2 FRNRAP. CDR3 coding DNA: TGTGCTAGTGGTTTGGTACTGGATGGGACAGTCGTCTCCTACAATGAGCAGTTCTTC. The encoded protein is CASGLVLDGTVVSYNEQFF. Full variable domain (rest looked up from reference TRBV12-5 and TRBJ2-1): DARVTQTPRHKVTEMGQEVTMRCQPILGHNTVFWYRQTMMQGLELLAYFRNRAPLDDSGMPKDRFSAEMPDATLATLKIQPSEPRDSAVYFCASGLVLDGTVVSYNEQFFGPGTRLTVL.

V gene TRBV2 combines with J gene TRBJ2-3, with TRBD2 identical over 15 bases. The CDR3 has 14 amino acids. Germline CDR1 reads SNHLY; CDR2 reads FYNNEI. V was clipped by 11 bases and J by 4 bases; unmatched bases: 4. DNA of the CDR3: TGTGCCGGTGGACTAGCGGGGGGGTCAGATACGCAGTATTTT. It encodes CAGGLAGGSDTQYF. Looking up the rest from reference TRBV2 and TRBJ2-3 gives the full variable domain: EPEVTQTPSHQVTQMGQEVILRCVPISNHLYFYWYRQILGQKVEFLVSFYNNEISEKSEIFDDQFSVERPDGSNFTLKIRSTKLEDSAMYFCAGGLAGGSDTQYFGPGTRLTVL.

The CDR3 DNA reads as TGTGCCAGCAGTCCCCCAGGGGACAGCAACACTGAAGCTTTCTTT. Protein: CASSPPGDSNTEAFF. This chain joins TRBV28 and TRBJ1-1; 7 nucleotides match TRBD1. Trimming took 5 bases from V and 2 from J; bases not matched to a gene: 8. Germline loops: CDR1 MDHEN, CDR2 SYDVKM. This CDR3 has 15 residues. Filled out from reference TRBV28 and TRBJ1-1, the complete variable domain reads DVKVTQSSRYLVKRTGEKVFLECVQDMDHENMFWYRQDPGLGLRLIYFSYDVKMKEKGDIPEGYSVSREKKERFSLILESASTNQTSMYLCASSPPGDSNTEAFFGQGTRLTVV.